This T cell receptor (beta chain) was sequenced for a study of T cell responses to AZD1222 COVID-19 vaccine. Measured with immunoSEQ multiplex PCR; TCRdb has only the in-frame clones, and not every one. The table records around 140,000 clones, 90% to 95% of them present only once. There are 14 residues in the CDR3. Germline V lookup: CDR1 ENHRY, CDR2 SYGVKD. V lost 4 bases to trimming and J lost 7 bases, with 13 bases between them. This chain uses TRBV10-3 with TRBJ2-2; D not resolved. The input for sequencing was peripheral blood, taken after recovery from COVID-19. This receptor was identified in an adult who had recovered from COVID-19. CDR3 sequence (DNA): TGTGCCATCAGTGGAGGTAGCTCGGTCGGGGAGCTGTTTTTT. It specifies CAISGGSSVGELFF.